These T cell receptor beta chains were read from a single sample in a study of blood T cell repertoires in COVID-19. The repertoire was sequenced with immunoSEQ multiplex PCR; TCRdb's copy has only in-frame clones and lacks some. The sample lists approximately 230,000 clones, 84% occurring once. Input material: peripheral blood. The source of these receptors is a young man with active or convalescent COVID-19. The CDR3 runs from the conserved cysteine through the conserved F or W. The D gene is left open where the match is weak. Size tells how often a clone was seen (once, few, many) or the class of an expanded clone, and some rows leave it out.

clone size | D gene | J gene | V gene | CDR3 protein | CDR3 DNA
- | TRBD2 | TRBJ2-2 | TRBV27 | CASSPFGTSGATNTGELFF | TGTGCCAGCAGTCCGTTTGGGACTAGCGGGGCGACGAACACCGGGGAGCTGTTTTTT
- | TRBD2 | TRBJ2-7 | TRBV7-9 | CASSSRSGGPGDYEQYF | TGTGCCAGCAGCTCGAGGAGCGGGGGCCCCGGGGACTACGAGCAGTACTTC
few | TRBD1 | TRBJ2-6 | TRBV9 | CASSGTGGAGANVLTF | TGTGCCAGCAGCGGTACAGGGGGCGCTGGGGCCAACGTCCTGACTTTC
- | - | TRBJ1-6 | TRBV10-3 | CAITQGSSYNSPLHF | TGTGCCATCACCCAGGGGAGCTCCTATAATTCACCCCTCCACTTT
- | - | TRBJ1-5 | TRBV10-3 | CAISEGQLNQPQHF | TGTGCCATCAGTGAAGGACAGTTGAATCAGCCCCAGCATTTT
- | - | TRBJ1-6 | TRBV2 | CASSETYDGSPLHF | TGTGCCAGCAGTGAAACCTACGATGGTTCACCCCTCCACTTT
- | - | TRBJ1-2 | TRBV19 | CASSPGGGQAVFGGYTF | TGTGCCAGTAGTCCCGGTGGGGGCCAGGCAGTCTTCGGTGGCTACACCTTC
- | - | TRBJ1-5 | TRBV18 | CASSPRQAGGDQPQHF | TGTGCCAGCTCACCGCGACAGGCTGGGGGGGATCAGCCCCAGCATTTT
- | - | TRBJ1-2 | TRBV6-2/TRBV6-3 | CASSYGSVPDGYTF | TGTGCCAGCAGTTACGGCTCAGTTCCCGATGGCTACACCTTC
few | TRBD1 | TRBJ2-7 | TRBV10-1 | CASITSRMAQGAQKYEQYF | TGCGCCAGCATTACTTCCCGGATGGCACAGGGGGCGCAGAAGTACGAGCAGTACTTC
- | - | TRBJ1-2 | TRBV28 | CASSPTGRGTYTF | TGTGCCAGCAGCCCCACGGGGAGAGGAACCTACACCTTC
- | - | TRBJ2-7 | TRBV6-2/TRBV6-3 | CASSPSDTWNYEQYF | TGTGCCAGCAGTCCCTCGGACACATGGAACTACGAGCAGTACTTC
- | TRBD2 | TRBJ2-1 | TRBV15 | CATSSGLAGVNEQFF | TGTGCCACCAGCAGCGGGCTAGCGGGAGTCAATGAGCAGTTCTTC
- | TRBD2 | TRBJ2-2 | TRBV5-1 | CASTQLAGTHTGELFF | TGCGCCAGCACCCAACTAGCGGGGACCCACACCGGGGAGCTGTTTTTT
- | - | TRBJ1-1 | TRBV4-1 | CASSQVPGVTNTEAFF | TGCGCCAGCAGCCAAGTCCCAGGGGTAACGAACACTGAAGCTTTCTTT
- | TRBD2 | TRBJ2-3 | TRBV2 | CASSGSGGPTDTQYF | TGTGCCAGCAGTGGGTCGGGAGGACCCACAGATACGCAGTATTTT
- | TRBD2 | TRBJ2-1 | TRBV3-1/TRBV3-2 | CASSPFLAGASSEQFF | TGTGCCAGCAGCCCTTTTCTAGCGGGAGCGTCAAGTGAGCAGTTCTTC
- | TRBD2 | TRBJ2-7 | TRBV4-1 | CASSQDSRGLASYEQYF | TGCGCCAGCAGCCAAGATAGTAGGGGACTAGCGAGCTACGAGCAGTACTTC
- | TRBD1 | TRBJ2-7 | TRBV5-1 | CASSIGRDRGRKQYF | TGCGCCAGCAGCATCGGACGGGACAGGGGTCGAAAGCAGTACTTC
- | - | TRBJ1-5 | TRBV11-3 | CASSWHHREPQHF | TGTGCCAGCAGCTGGCACCACAGGGAGCCCCAGCATTTT
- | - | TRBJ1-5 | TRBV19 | CASSIDPRGNQPQHF | TGTGCCAGTAGTATAGATCCGCGGGGGAATCAGCCCCAGCATTTT
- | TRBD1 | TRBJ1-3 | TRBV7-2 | CASSRDRNIGNTIYF | TGTGCCAGCAGCCGGGACAGGAACATAGGAAACACCATATATTTT
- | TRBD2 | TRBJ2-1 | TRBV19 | CASSIARTSGGDNEQFF | TGTGCCAGTAGTATAGCCCGGACTAGCGGGGGTGACAATGAGCAGTTCTTC
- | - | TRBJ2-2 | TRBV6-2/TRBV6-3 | CASSPIAGRTGELFF | TGTGCCAGCAGCCCTATCGCAGGGCGGACCGGGGAGCTGTTTTTT
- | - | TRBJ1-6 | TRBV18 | CASSPGARAHSPLHF | TGTGCCAGCTCACCAGGGGCCAGGGCTCATTCACCCCTCCACTTT
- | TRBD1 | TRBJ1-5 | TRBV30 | CAWDRAGKPQHF | TGTGCCTGGGACAGGGCTGGTAAGCCCCAGCATTTT
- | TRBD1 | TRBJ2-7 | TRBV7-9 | CASAQGRGPYEQYF | TGTGCCAGCGCCCAAGGCAGGGGGCCCTACGAGCAGTACTTC
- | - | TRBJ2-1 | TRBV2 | CASSDYWKRNEQFF | TGTGCCAGCAGTGACTATTGGAAGAGGAATGAGCAGTTCTTC